These 18 T cell receptor beta chains originate from one sample sequenced in a study of cytomegalovirus exposure and HLA in healthy donors. Primers for the PCR totalled 60 Vbeta and 13 Jbeta. Data came from immunoSEQ multiplex PCR; TCRdb stores just in-frame clones and leaves some out. The repertoire has some 180,000 clones, about four fifths of them found once; the top ten carry 1.5% to 2%. Source material: PBMCs. The source is a woman in her 30s in good health and CMV-seronegative.

The chain combines TRBV6-1 with TRBJ2-7; possible D gene TRBD2, 6 bases. The germline CDR1 and CDR2 sequences are MNHNS and SASEGT. With 8 bases removed from V and 0 bases from J, the gap between germline ends came to 14 bases. The CDR3 runs 14 residues. The CDR3 region is CASRSLGGSYEQYF. CDR3 DNA sequence: TGTGCCAGCCGTAGTTTGGGGGGCTCCTACGAGCAGTACTTC.

This sequence joins TRBV9 and TRBJ2-1; 15 bases match TRBD2. V gave up 4 bases and J gave up 3 bases; unmatched junction bases: 8. The CDR3 is 18 amino acids. Per germline, CDR1 SGDLS and CDR2 YYNGEE. The CDR3 region is CASSQGLAGGRYYNEQFF. In nucleotides, the CDR3 is TGTGCCAGCAGCCAGGGACTAGCGGGGGGAAGATACTACAATGAGCAGTTCTTC.

The genes are TRBV5-1 and TRBJ1-2; TRBD1 aligns across 8 bases. CDR1 SGHRS and CDR2 YFSETQ come from the germline V gene. After removal of 0 bases from V and 4 bases from J, the junction contained 8 bases not matched to a gene. The CDR3 spans 16 residues. CDR3 sequence (DNA): TGCGCCAGCAGCTTGGCCCTGCAAGACAGGGGCTATGGCTACACCTTC. This encodes CASSLALQDRGYGYTF.

The CDR3 region has the DNA TGTGCCAGCAGCGTAGCGGGACAGGTAAACACTGAAGCTTTCTTT. It encodes CASSVAGQVNTEAFF. The V gene is TRBV9, the J gene TRBJ1-1; 8 bases agree with TRBD1. CDR1 SGDLS and CDR2 YYNGEE come from the germline V gene. With 0 bases clipped from V and 2 bases from J, the junction kept 3 bases outside the gene matches. This CDR3 is 15 amino acids long. Full variable domain (missing parts from reference TRBV9 and TRBJ1-1): DSGVTQTPKHLITATGQRVTLRCSPRSGDLSVYWYQQSLDQGLQFLIQYYNGEERAKGNILERFSAQQFPDLHSELNLSSLELGDSALYFCASSVAGQVNTEAFFGQGTRLTVV.

This clone was seen only once. The V call is TRBV7-2, the J call TRBJ1-3, with D possibly being TRBD1 (6 bases). V was pared by 1 base and J by 0 bases, with 7 bases between. The CDR3 runs 15 residues. CDR1 SGHTA and CDR2 FQGNSA come from the germline V gene. The DNA for the CDR3 is TGTGCCAGCAGCTTAGACAGGGCCTCTGGAAACACCATATATTTT. Translation gives CASSLDRASGNTIYF.

The chain carries TRBV10-2 and TRBJ2-2; D not resolved. The germline V gene has CDR1 WSHSY and CDR2 SAAADI. The CDR3 has 11 residues. V dropped 7 bases and J dropped 6 bases, with 6 bases sitting between them. The CDR3 region has the DNA TGCGCCAGCACCGTAGCCGGGGAGCTGTTTTTT. Its translation is CASTVAGELFF.

The V and J genes are TRBV27 and TRBJ2-4; 9 bases are shared with TRBD2. This CDR3 contains 15 residues. The junction had 0 bases not matched to a gene; V was cut back by 3 bases and J by 0 bases. Germline V gene data show CDR1 as MNHEY and CDR2 as SMNVEV (reference sequence). CDR3 sequence: CASSLTSGAKNIQYF. The CDR3 DNA follows: TGTGCCAGCAGTTTGACTAGCGGAGCCAAAAACATTCAGTACTTC.

The gene calls are TRBV6-1 and TRBJ2-4; D call uncertain. The CDR3 spans 15 residues. With 3 bases removed from V and 6 bases from J, the gap between germline ends came to 15 bases. Germline V gene lookup returns CDR1 MNHNS and CDR2 SASEGT. The CDR3 loop reads CASSETLDAVNIQYF. CDR3 nucleotide sequence: TGTGCCAGCAGTGAGACTCTAGACGCAGTAAACATTCAGTACTTC.

This clone was found a few times. V gene TRBV5-1 combines with J gene TRBJ1-1, with D possibly matching TRBD1 (6 bases). The CDR3 length is 13 residues. Looked up from germline, CDR1 is SGHRS and CDR2 is YFSETQ. Trimming pared 5 bases from V and 4 bases from J, leaving 12 bases between. CDR3 amino acids: CASSSSGVTEAFF. The CDR3 DNA sequence: TGCGCCAGCAGTTCCTCAGGGGTCACTGAAGCTTTCTTT.

The rearrangement joins TRBV6-1 to TRBJ1-2; 8 nucleotides agree with TRBD1. The germline V gene has CDR1 MNHNS and CDR2 SASEGT. The CDR3 totals 16 residues. The trim removed 4 bases at V and 2 bases at J, leaving 9 bases unmatched. Written as DNA, the CDR3 is TGTGCCAGCAGTGGAATTGACAGGGGTTTGAACTATGGCTACACCTTC. As protein: CASSGIDRGLNYGYTF.

V usage is TRBV5-1 and J usage is TRBJ1-1, with TRBD1 matching 10 bases. CDR3 length: 15 amino acids. The germline gives CDR1 SGHRS, CDR2 YFSETQ. V trimming: 3 bases; J trimming: 4 bases; junction bases outside the gene matches: 6. CDR3 DNA: TGCGCCAGCAGCTCGATCCGGGACAGGGGCACTGAAGCTTTCTTT. Amino acid sequence: CASSSIRDRGTEAFF. The whole variable domain, filled in from reference TRBV5-1 and TRBJ1-1, reads KAGVTQTPRYLIKTRGQQVTLSCSPISGHRSVSWYQQTPGQGLQFLFEYFSETQRNKGNFPGRFSGRQFSNSRSEMNVSTLELGDSALYLCASSSIRDRGTEAFFGQGTRLTVV.

V usage is TRBV5-1 and J usage is TRBJ1-1; D is ambiguous. The CDR3 extends over 15 amino acids. V lost 2 bases and J lost 1, with 12 bases in between. Germline V CDR1 and CDR2: SGHRS, YFSETQ. The CDR3 sequence is CASSLSLLSNTEAFF. CDR3 bases: TGCGCCAGCAGCTTAAGCCTACTCTCGAACACTGAAGCTTTCTTT.

The chain combines TRBV5-1 with TRBJ1-4; the D is unclear. The germline V and J ends were trimmed by 0 bases and 7 bases, with 25 bases remaining between them. From germline, CDR1 is SGHRS and CDR2 YFSETQ. The CDR3 totals 19 residues. Written as DNA, the CDR3 is TGCGCCAGCAGCTTGGTTGTCGGGTCCCGATCCTACCGGAGTGAAAAACTGTTTTTT. This sequence encodes CASSLVVGSRSYRSEKLFF.

This clone has more than one count but fewer than ten. The chain employs TRBV6-5 and TRBJ2-3; maybe TRBD1 (6 bases). This CDR3 comprises 15 residues. The V gene's germline CDR1 is MNHEY and CDR2 SVGAGI. Trimming cost V 5 bases and J 6 bases, with 18 bases left between them. CDR3 in amino acids: CASSATQGRSDTQYF. Here the CDR3 DNA reads TGTGCCAGCAGTGCGACACAGGGACGTTCGGATACGCAGTATTTT.

The chain recombines TRBV4-2 with TRBJ2-3; TRBD2 matches 13 bases. The length of the CDR3 is 16 residues. V lost 1 base and J lost 3; bases outside the gene matches: 1. Germline V lookup: CDR1 LGHNA, CDR2 YNFKEQ. This chain's CDR3 is CASSQGGLAGTDTQYF. The DNA of the CDR3 is TGTGCCAGCAGCCAAGGGGGACTAGCGGGAACAGATACGCAGTATTTT.

The chain is built from TRBV9 and TRBJ2-7; 9 bases are a match to TRBD1. The CDR3 loop spans 15 amino acids. V was pared by 4 bases and J by 3 bases, with 8 bases of the junction left unmatched. Germline CDR1 and CDR2: SGDLS and YYNGEE. The CDR3 coding sequence is TGTGCCAGCAGCTTAACCGGGACAGGGATCTACGAGCAGTACTTC. Protein sequence: CASSLTGTGIYEQYF.

The chain combines TRBV6-1 with TRBJ1-1, with a tentative D call TRBD1 (5 bases). Trimming shortened V by 2 bases and J by 1 base, and 11 bases separated the two germline ends. The CDR3 spans 15 residues. Germline V gene sequence: CDR1 MNHNS, CDR2 SASEGT. The DNA of the CDR3 is TGTGCCAGCAGTGAATCGGGGGGGACGAACACTGAAGCTTTCTTT. Translation gives CASSESGGTNTEAFF.

The rearrangement uses TRBV6-6 and TRBJ2-7; TRBD2 agrees at 7 bases. There are 13 residues in the CDR3. Per the germline V gene, CDR1 is MNHNY and CDR2 is SVGAGI (reference sequence). Trimming removed 8 bases from V and 8 bases from J; junction bases left unmatched: 12. The CDR3 sequence is CASASGGGSQQYF. The CDR3 DNA follows: TGTGCCAGCGCCTCGGGCGGGGGTTCCCAGCAGTACTTC.